What follows are 32 T cell receptor beta chains derived from one specimen sequenced in a study of blood T cell repertoires in COVID-19. The assay was immunoSEQ multiplex PCR, and TCRdb's table has in-frame clones only and misses some. This sample yields about 130,000 clones, of which around 80% are seen a single time; about 4% belongs to the top ten. Sequencing used peripheral blood. The source is a woman between 45 and 60 years old with acute or convalescent COVID-19.

This chain uses TRBV5-1 with TRBJ2-6; TRBD1 matches at 11 bases. CDR3 length: 19 amino acids. Trimming took 4 bases from V and 0 from J; bases not matched to a gene: 9. Germline loops: CDR1 SGHRS, CDR2 YFSETQ. CDR3 in DNA: TGCGCCAGCAGCACTCCCCCGGGGACAGGGGGCTCTGGGGCCAACGTCCTGACTTTC. Encoded protein: CASSTPPGTGGSGANVLTF.

The V call is TRBV11-2, the J call TRBJ2-4; 12 bases agree with TRBD2. V lost 3 bases, J lost 8 bases, and 17 bases stayed unmatched. The CDR3 covers 19 residues. CDR1 and CDR2 (germline): SGHAT, FQNNGV. CDR3 sequence reads: CASSFGSSPSGGAGYIQYF. Written as DNA, the CDR3 is TGTGCCAGCAGCTTTGGATCTAGTCCTAGCGGGGGGGCAGGTTACATTCAGTACTTC.

The V gene is TRBV7-2, the J gene TRBJ1-3, with D hard to call. Germline V lookup: CDR1 SGHTA, CDR2 FQGNSA. Trimming shortened V by 1 base and J by 6 bases, and 10 bases separated the two germline ends. The CDR3 length is 14 residues. This CDR3 is CASSLVAGVNTIYF. The CDR3 bases are TGTGCCAGCAGCTTAGTAGCGGGTGTAAACACCATATATTTT.

The V call is TRBV6-4, the J call TRBJ1-1; D remains ambiguous. V was clipped by 2 bases and J by 2 bases, with 6 bases between them. Looked up from germline, CDR1 is MRHNA and CDR2 is SNTAGT. The CDR3 totals 13 residues. The CDR3 coding sequence is TGTGCCAGCAGTGACGGCCTTAACACTGAAGCTTTCTTT. Protein sequence: CASSDGLNTEAFF.

This chain links TRBV5-6 with TRBJ2-2; the D is unclear. V lost 3 bases, J lost 5 bases, and 8 bases lay in between. Germline V gene sequence: CDR1 SGHDT, CDR2 YYEEEE. The CDR3 length is 13 residues. CDR3: CASSSERTGELFF. CDR3 in DNA: TGTGCCAGCAGCTCGGAGAGAACCGGGGAGCTGTTTTTT.

This rearrangement joins TRBV6-2 or TRBV6-3 to TRBJ2-7, with D unclear. This CDR3 is built from 11 residues. The V end was cut by 6 bases, the J end by 7 bases, with 10 bases between. Germline V gives CDR1 MNHEY, CDR2 SVGEGT. The CDR3, as DNA: TGTGCCAGCAGCAAAGCCCCAGAGCAGTACTTC. Encoded protein: CASSKAPEQYF.

J is TRBJ1-5 and V is TRBV27; weak D call: TRBD1 (6 bases). V was cut by 0 bases and J by 6 bases, with 6 bases left in between. Germline CDR1 is MNHEY and CDR2 is SMNVEV (reference sequence). CDR3 length: 13 residues. The CDR3 coding sequence is TGTGCCAGCAGTTTATCAGGGGGTCAGCCCCAGCATTTT. Amino acid sequence: CASSLSGGQPQHF.

CDR3 sequence: CASSFDRGNTEAFF. In nucleotides, the CDR3 is TGCGCCAGCAGCTTTGACAGGGGGAACACTGAAGCTTTCTTT. The V gene is TRBV5-1, the J gene TRBJ1-1; 8 bases match TRBD1. V lost 2 bases to trimming and J lost 1 base; unmatched junction nucleotides: 1. This CDR3 spans 14 amino acids. Germline CDR1 and CDR2: SGHRS and YFSETQ.

The table lists this clone with a count of one. This chain links TRBV7-3 with TRBJ2-3, with D possibly matching TRBD2 (7 bases). The length of the CDR3 is 12 residues. CDR1 and CDR2 (germline): SGHTA, FQGTGA. Trimming removed 0 bases at V and 10 bases at J, with 8 bases between. The CDR3 protein is CASSLTGGAQYF. The CDR3 nucleotides are TGTGCCAGCAGCTTAACAGGGGGGGCGCAGTATTTT.

The chain has TRBV29-1 and TRBJ2-7, with 10 positions matching TRBD2. J was trimmed by 0 bases and V by 1 base; bases with no gene match: 3. CDR3 length: 15 amino acids. The germline V gene encodes CDR1 SQVTM and CDR2 ANQGSEA. CDR3 in amino acids: CSVEGLAGGSYEQYF. The CDR3 DNA reads as TGCAGCGTTGAAGGGTTAGCGGGGGGCTCCTACGAGCAGTACTTC.

The CDR3 spells CASSRTGRYSPLHF. Written as DNA, the CDR3 is TGTGCCAGCAGCCGCACAGGGAGATATTCACCCCTCCACTTT. This chain joins TRBV28 and TRBJ1-6, with a tentative D call TRBD1 (6 bases). The germline V and J ends were trimmed by 6 bases and 8 bases, with 14 bases remaining between them. The germline V gene has CDR1 MDHEN and CDR2 SYDVKM. This CDR3 contains 14 residues.

J is TRBJ2-1 and V is TRBV9, with TRBD1 as a possible D gene (5 bases). Per germline, CDR1 SGDLS and CDR2 YYNGEE. The ends were cut back, 3 bases at V and 8 bases at J, with 18 bases in the middle. The CDR3 spans 15 residues. The CDR3 nucleotides are TGTGCCAGCAGCGCAGGACAAACCACCTTCGATGAGCAGTTCTTC. Translated: CASSAGQTTFDEQFF.

The rearrangement uses TRBV3-1 (or the pseudogene TRBV3-2) and TRBJ1-5; D is uncertain. Trimming took off 4 bases at V and 0 bases at J, with 7 bases between the two ends. The CDR3 loop spans 14 amino acids. CDR1 and CDR2 from the germline V gene are LGHDT and YNNKEL (reference sequence). In nucleotides, the CDR3 is TGTGCCAGCAGCCGTACTAATAGCAATCAGCCCCAGCATTTT. It codes for CASSRTNSNQPQHF.

The J gene is TRBJ2-3, the V gene TRBV11-2; the match to TRBD1 covers 7 bases. V gave up 5 bases and J gave up 4 bases; unmatched junction bases: 6. The V gene's germline CDR1 is SGHAT and CDR2 FQNNGV. The CDR3 consists of 14 residues. In DNA form, the CDR3 reads TGTGCCAGCAGCCCACGGGACAGCTCAGATACGCAGTATTTT. It encodes CASSPRDSSDTQYF.

The V gene is TRBV19, the J gene TRBJ1-2; no reliable D call. Trimming took 8 bases from V and 4 from J, leaving 14 bases between them. Germline CDR1 is LNHDA and CDR2 is SQIVND (reference sequence). The CDR3 length is 13 residues. The CDR3 region has the DNA TGTGCCAGTGCAGAGACTCCTGGCTATGGCTACACCTTC. It encodes CASAETPGYGYTF.

The J gene is TRBJ1-5, the V gene TRBV28; D is undetermined. This CDR3 contains 12 residues. Germline assignment: CDR1 MDHEN and CDR2 SYDVKM. V shed 5 bases and J shed 6 bases, with 8 bases lying between them. The CDR3 protein is CASSQRGQPQHF. For the CDR3, the DNA is TGTGCCAGCAGTCAGAGAGGTCAGCCCCAGCATTTT.

The chain has TRBV6-5 and TRBJ1-3, with a weak D call TRBD1 (5 bases). V was pared by 9 bases and J by 4 bases, with 19 bases between. Germline-derived CDR1 and CDR2 are MNHEY and SVGAGI. The CDR3 consists of 15 residues. CDR3 residues: CASNPGGGGGNTIYF. The CDR3 nucleotides read TGTGCCAGTAACCCGGGGGGGGGTGGAGGAAACACCATATATTTT.

The gene calls are TRBV6-1 and TRBJ1-4; TRBD1 is a possible D gene (5 bases). Germline CDR1 and CDR2: MNHNS and SASEGT. V dropped 2 bases and J dropped 7 bases, with 8 bases sitting between them. This CDR3 region has 13 residues. The CDR3, as DNA: TGTGCCAGCAGTGAAAGGGGAAGTGAAAAACTGTTTTTT. Amino acids: CASSERGSEKLFF.

This clone appeared once. CDR3 sequence reads: CASSVAGQGSYEQYF. Written as DNA, the CDR3 is TGTGCCAGCAGCGTTGCAGGACAGGGTTCCTACGAGCAGTACTTC. The V call is TRBV9, the J call TRBJ2-7, with 8 nucleotides matching TRBD1. This CDR3 has 15 amino acids. The V gene's germline CDR1 is SGDLS and CDR2 YYNGEE. V was pared by 2 bases and J by 1 base, with 5 bases of the junction left unmatched.

The count of this clone is one. The V and J genes are TRBV2 and TRBJ2-7; a possible D gene is TRBD1 (5 bases). Germline lookup yields CDR1 SNHLY and CDR2 FYNNEI. This CDR3 contains 14 residues. Trimming cost V 8 bases and J 3 bases, with 17 bases left between them. The CDR3 region is CASLTDTSSYEQYF. Written as DNA, the CDR3 is TGTGCCAGCCTCACGGACACATCCAGCTACGAGCAGTACTTC.

This chain connects TRBV5-4 to TRBJ2-2; TRBD1 aligns across 10 bases. The CDR3 sequence is 15 residues long. Germline V CDR1 and CDR2: SGHNT, YYREEE (reference sequence). The J segment lost 3 bases and the V segment lost 4 bases, leaving 3 bases of the junction unmatched. CDR3 DNA: TGTGCCAGCAGCCACGGGACAGGGGACACCGGGGAGCTGTTTTTT. Translating gives CASSHGTGDTGELFF. Using reference TRBV5-4 and TRBJ2-2 for the parts outside the CDR3, the full variable domain is ETGVTQSPTHLIKTRGQQVTLRCSSQSGHNTVSWYQQALGQGPQFIFQYYREEENGRGNFPPRFSGLQFPNYSSELNVNALELDDSALYLCASSHGTGDTGELFFGEGSRLTVL.

The V and J genes are TRBV29-1 and TRBJ2-4; D is perhaps TRBD2 (6 bases). Germline values: CDR1 SQVTM, CDR2 ANQGSEA. V lost 7 bases to trimming and J lost 7 bases, with 14 bases between them. CDR3 length equals 12 residues. The CDR3 spells CSAAEGRNIQYF. CDR3 in DNA: TGCAGCGCCGCCGAAGGGAGGAACATTCAGTACTTC.

The gene calls are TRBV9 and TRBJ2-3; possible D gene TRBD2, 6 bases. Trimming pared 3 bases from V and 0 bases from J, leaving 11 bases between. Per the germline V gene, CDR1 is SGDLS and CDR2 is YYNGEE. The CDR3 consists of 15 residues. CDR3 protein: CASSAGGPSTDTQYF. CDR3 sequence (DNA): TGTGCCAGCAGCGCCGGGGGTCCTAGCACAGATACGCAGTATTTT.

This chain links TRBV12-3 or TRBV12-4 with TRBJ1-1; D is perhaps TRBD1 (6 bases). With 1 base removed from V and 8 bases from J, the gap between germline ends came to 11 bases. The CDR3 contains 13 residues. The CDR3 protein is CASSLDRTVEAFF. As DNA, the CDR3 is TGTGCCAGCAGTTTAGACCGGACAGTCGAAGCTTTCTTT.

This clone occurred once. This chain links TRBV19 with TRBJ2-7; D uncertain. With 4 bases removed from V and 3 bases from J, the gap between germline ends came to 13 bases. In germline, CDR1 is LNHDA, CDR2 SQIVND (reference sequence). This CDR3 contains 14 residues. CDR3 nucleotide sequence: TGTGCCAGTAGTACCACAGAACAACTCTACGAGCAGTACTTC. This encodes CASSTTEQLYEQYF. Variable domain in full (rest from reference TRBV19 and TRBJ2-7): DGGITQSPKYLFRKEGQNVTLSCEQNLNHDAMYWYRQDPGQGLRLIYYSQIVNDFQKGDIAEGYSVSREKKESFPLTVTSAQKNPTAFYLCASSTTEQLYEQYFGPGTRLTVT.

The chain recombines TRBV6-2 or TRBV6-3 with TRBJ1-1, with 8 bases fitting TRBD1. CDR3 length: 15 residues. V gave up 3 bases and J gave up 7 bases; unmatched junction bases: 10. Per the germline V gene, CDR1 is MNHEY and CDR2 is SVGEGT. This chain's CDR3 is CASSYWVPGQGEAFF. In DNA form, the CDR3 reads TGTGCCAGCAGTTATTGGGTACCCGGACAGGGTGAAGCTTTCTTT.

This chain joins TRBV27 and TRBJ1-5; D call uncertain. Germline V lookup: CDR1 MNHEY, CDR2 SMNVEV (reference sequence). The CDR3 is made up of 15 amino acids. The ends were cut back, 5 bases at V and 3 bases at J, with 14 bases in the middle. The CDR3 coding sequence is TGTGCCAGCAGTACGGGGATTGGGGACAATCAGCCCCAGCATTTT. Encoded protein: CASSTGIGDNQPQHF.

Ten or more counts support this clone. The chain joins TRBV7-2 to TRBJ2-1; 15 bases match TRBD2. This CDR3 is 16 amino acids long. CDR1 and CDR2 from the germline V gene are SGHTA and FQGNSA. After removal of 5 bases from V and 5 bases from J, the junction contained 4 bases not matched to a gene. The CDR3 loop is CASSGGLAGGNNEQFF. The CDR3 DNA reads as TGTGCCAGCAGCGGAGGACTAGCGGGGGGGAACAATGAGCAGTTCTTC.

J is TRBJ2-3 and V is TRBV19; D is ambiguous. V lost 5 bases and J lost 2, with 8 bases in between. The germline gives CDR1 LNHDA, CDR2 SQIVND (reference sequence). The CDR3 is 13 residues long. CDR3 in DNA: TGTGCCAGTAGTCCCAGACTCACAGATACGCAGTATTTT. Its translation is CASSPRLTDTQYF.

The chain carries TRBV19 and TRBJ1-5; no clear D gene. Germline V gene sequence: CDR1 LNHDA, CDR2 SQIVND (reference sequence). The CDR3 length is 15 residues. V was pared by 3 bases and J by 1 base, with 10 bases between. The CDR3 bases are TGTGCCAGTAGTATTTCCCGGAGAAGCAATCAGCCCCAGCATTTT. Amino acid sequence: CASSISRRSNQPQHF.

This chain connects TRBV28 to TRBJ1-2; D is unclear. Germline V gene sequence: CDR1 MDHEN, CDR2 SYDVKM. This CDR3 comprises 12 residues. V was cut by 5 bases and J by 4 bases, with 8 bases left in between. This chain's CDR3 is CASSRESYGYTF. The DNA for the CDR3 is TGTGCCAGCAGTCGAGAAAGCTATGGCTACACCTTC.

The rearrangement links TRBV9 to TRBJ2-2; D is unclear. This CDR3 is built from 14 residues. Trimming took off 0 bases at V and 1 base at J, with 4 bases between the two ends. The germline V gene has CDR1 SGDLS and CDR2 YYNGEE. The CDR3 DNA is TGTGCCAGCAGCGTAGCGGGGAACACCGGGGAGCTGTTTTTT. Amino acid sequence: CASSVAGNTGELFF.